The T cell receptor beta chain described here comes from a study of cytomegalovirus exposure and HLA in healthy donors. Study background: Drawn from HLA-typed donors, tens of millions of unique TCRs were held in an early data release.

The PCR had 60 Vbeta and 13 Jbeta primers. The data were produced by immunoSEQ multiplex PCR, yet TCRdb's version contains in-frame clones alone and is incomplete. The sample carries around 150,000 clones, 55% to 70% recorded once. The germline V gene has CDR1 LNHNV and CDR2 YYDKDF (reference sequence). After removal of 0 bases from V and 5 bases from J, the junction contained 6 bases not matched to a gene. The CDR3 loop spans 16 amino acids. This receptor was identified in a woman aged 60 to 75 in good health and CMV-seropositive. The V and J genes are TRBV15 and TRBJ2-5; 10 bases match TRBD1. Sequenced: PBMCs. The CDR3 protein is CATSRDLGTGAETQYF. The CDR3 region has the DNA TGTGCCACCAGCAGAGATCTGGGGACAGGGGCTGAGACCCAGTACTTC.